This T cell receptor (beta chain) came from a study of control samples from healthy donors and cancer patients. Clones were read by immunoSEQ multiplex PCR, and TCRdb kept only the in-frame ones, dropping some. The sample has 250,000 to 300,000 clones; around 79% are singletons. The CDR3 covers 14 residues. Trimming at V came to 5 bases and at J to 3 bases, leaving 6 bases not matched to a gene. In germline, CDR1 is KGHSH, CDR2 LQKENI. Specimen: PBMCs. The chain links TRBV18 to TRBJ2-7; 8 bases are a match to TRBD1. This sequence was found in an older woman with lung cancer. The CDR3 spells CASSTTTGGYEQYF. CDR3 DNA sequence: TGTGCCAGCTCAACAACAACAGGGGGCTACGAGCAGTACTTC.